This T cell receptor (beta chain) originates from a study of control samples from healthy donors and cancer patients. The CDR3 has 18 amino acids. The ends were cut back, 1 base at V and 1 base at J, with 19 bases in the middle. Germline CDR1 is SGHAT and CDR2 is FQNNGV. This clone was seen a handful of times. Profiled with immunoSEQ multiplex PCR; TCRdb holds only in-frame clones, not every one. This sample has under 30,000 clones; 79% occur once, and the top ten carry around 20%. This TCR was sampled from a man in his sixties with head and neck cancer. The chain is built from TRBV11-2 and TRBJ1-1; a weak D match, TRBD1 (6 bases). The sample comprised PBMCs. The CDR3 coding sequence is TGTGCCAGCAGCTTAGGAGCCCAACAGGGTGGGTGGAACACTGAAGCTTTCTTT. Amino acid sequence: CASSLGAQQGGWNTEAFF.